This T cell receptor (beta chain) appears in the sequencing data of a study of T cell repertoires in cytomegalovirus infection. Study as a whole: Both CMV infection and a matching HLA type were indicated by public TCR beta signatures. The study's findings and limits: The ex vivo response was dominated by HLA-C-restricted CMV-specific TCR beta clonotypes. Summed frequency of public TCR beta families distinguished CMV carriers with the relevant HLA.

V was clipped by 1 base and J by 9 bases, with 16 bases between them. The CDR3 loop spans 15 amino acids. The V gene's germline CDR1 is SGHTA and CDR2 FQGTGA. As to this clonotype: The target antigen is unknown.

TCRdb passed the reads through MiXCR, listing each CDR3 protein once. The sample consists of over 250,000 distinct CDR3 sequences, approximately 22% of them appearing once. The chain combines TRBV7-3 with TRBJ2-1, with D tentatively TRBD2 (5 bases). Sequenced here: cultured PBMCs, sampled from culture after CMV antigen stimulation. This receptor was obtained from a human donor in good health (CMV status not recorded). Some clones in this sample may be carry-over from other donors' samples. The CDR3 region is CASSLMVAPAGEQFF. CDR3 DNA: TGTGCCAGCAGCTTAATGGTAGCGCCGGCGGGTGAGCAGTTCTTC.